These 20 T cell receptor beta chains were all obtained from the same sample, sequenced in a study of T-cell reconstitution after alpha-beta-depleted transplantation in children. Preparation of the TCRbeta library was carried out with unique molecular identifiers. A single record per CDR3 protein comes from TCRdb applying MiXCR to the PCR reads. The sample lists hundreds of thousands of distinct CDR3 sequences; approximately 16% were seen once. Here the sequenced sample was PBMCs from the stem cell graft donor, taken from the stem cell graft. These receptors all come from a human donor who donated a stem cell graft to a child with acute lymphoblastic leukemia.

This clonotype was seen a few times. The chain employs TRBV20-1 and TRBJ1-1, with a weak D call TRBD1 (6 bases). The V and J ends lost 7 bases and 1 base respectively, with 10 bases between them. The CDR3 loop spans 12 amino acids. Germline-derived CDR1 and CDR2 are DFQATT and SNEGSKA (reference sequence). The CDR3 nucleotides are TGCAGTGTGACAGGCAGGAACACTGAAGCTTTCTTT. Translated: CSVTGRNTEAFF.

This clonotype showed up just a few times. V is TRBV9 and J is TRBJ1-1; tentatively, D is TRBD1 (6 bases). V lost 2 bases and J lost 5, with 16 bases in between. The germline gives CDR1 SGDLS, CDR2 YYNGEE. This CDR3 comprises 15 residues. This chain's CDR3 is CASSVAGARETEAFF. CDR3 in DNA: TGTGCCAGCAGCGTTGCGGGGGCGAGAGAAACTGAAGCTTTCTTT.

In this sample, this clonotype turned up a few times. The chain has TRBV4-1 and TRBJ1-2, with 8 bases lining up with TRBD1. J was trimmed by 2 bases and V by 4 bases; bases with no gene match: 6. The germline V gene encodes CDR1 MGHRA and CDR2 YSYEKL. The CDR3 consists of 15 residues. The DNA for the CDR3 is TGCGCCAGCAGCCCCAGACAGGGGATCAACTATGGCTACACCTTC. Amino acids: CASSPRQGINYGYTF.

This chain uses TRBV25-1 with TRBJ2-7; D gene ambiguous. The CDR3 totals 15 residues. Germline V gives CDR1 MGHDK, CDR2 SYGVNS. V lost 1 base and J lost 7, with 17 bases in between. The CDR3 sequence is CASSELVNRVREQYF. The CDR3 coding sequence is TGTGCCAGCAGTGAATTGGTCAACCGGGTTAGGGAGCAGTACTTC.

This clonotype occurred a few times. This sequence joins TRBV5-1 and TRBJ2-1; 8 bases line up with TRBD2. Germline values: CDR1 SGHRS, CDR2 YFSETQ. V trimming: 0 bases; J trimming: 7 bases; junction bases outside the gene matches: 12. The CDR3 runs 17 residues. CDR3 DNA sequence: TGCGCCAGCAGCTTGGGGCTTTCGGGACTAGTCGATAATGAGCAGTTCTTC. Translating it yields CASSLGLSGLVDNEQFF. Together with reference TRBV5-1 and TRBJ2-1, the CDR3 gives the full variable domain: KAGVTQTPRYLIKTRGQQVTLSCSPISGHRSVSWYQQTPGQGLQFLFEYFSETQRNKGNFPGRFSGRQFSNSRSEMNVSTLELGDSALYLCASSLGLSGLVDNEQFFGPGTRLTVL.

The chain uses TRBV5-1 and TRBJ2-5; a weak D match, TRBD1 (6 bases). Trimming stripped 5 bases from V and 2 bases from J, with 10 bases between. Germline V gene lookup returns CDR1 SGHRS and CDR2 YFSETQ. CDR3 length: 13 residues. The chain's CDR3 is CASRADRQETQYF. For the CDR3, the DNA is TGCGCCAGCAGGGCGGACAGACAAGAGACCCAGTACTTC.

This clonotype was counted only a few times. The CDR3 spells CASSLGAFWNEQFF. Written as DNA, the CDR3 is TGTGCCAGCAGCTTAGGGGCCTTCTGGAATGAGCAGTTCTTC. This chain links TRBV7-2 with TRBJ2-1; D uncertain. The CDR3 is made up of 14 amino acids. The V end lost 1 base, the J end lost 7 bases, and 11 bases lay between the germline ends. Germline V gene lookup returns CDR1 SGHTA and CDR2 FQGNSA.

This chain links TRBV5-6 with TRBJ1-1; D perhaps matches TRBD1 (6 bases). The CDR3 consists of 15 residues. Germline V gene sequence: CDR1 SGHDT, CDR2 YYEEEE. The germline V and J ends were trimmed by 4 bases and 2 bases, with 15 bases remaining between them. The CDR3: CASSIWGRVNTEAFF. CDR3 in DNA: TGTGCCAGCAGCATCTGGGGGCGGGTTAACACTGAAGCTTTCTTT.

This clonotype was picked up a small number of times. The chain joins TRBV5-1 to TRBJ2-2, with D unresolved. V was trimmed by 1 base and J by 1 base, leaving 5 bases between them. This CDR3 region has 14 residues. The germline V gene encodes CDR1 SGHRS and CDR2 YFSETQ. CDR3 bases: TGCGCCAGCAGCTTGCTGTGGAACACCGGGGAGCTGTTTTTT. Translating it yields CASSLLWNTGELFF.

V and J are TRBV24-1 and TRBJ2-5; 7 bases line up with TRBD1. The J segment lost 3 bases and the V segment lost 4 bases, leaving 7 bases of the junction unmatched. CDR1 is KGHDR, CDR2 SFDVKD, per germline. There are 15 residues in the CDR3. The CDR3 DNA reads as TGTGCCACCAGTGACCCCGGGACAGCTAAAGAGACCCAGTACTTC. Encoded protein: CATSDPGTAKETQYF.

J is TRBJ1-2 and V is TRBV19; possible D gene TRBD1, 5 bases. The germline gives CDR1 LNHDA, CDR2 SQIVND (reference sequence). V lost 7 bases to trimming and J lost 6 bases, with 15 bases between them. The CDR3 sequence is 13 residues long. The CDR3 here is CASIPGAGNGYTF. CDR3 DNA: TGTGCCAGTATCCCTGGGGCGGGAAATGGCTACACCTTC.

In regard to this clonotype: It may be a read error: a sequence one base away is much more abundant. The CDR3, as DNA: TGCGCCAGCAGCTCGCCACGGTGGGTGGGAGATCCCAATGAGCAGTTCTTC. This encodes CASSSPRWVGDPNEQFF. J is TRBJ2-1 and V is TRBV5-1; a weak D match, TRBD2 (5 bases). The CDR3 sequence is 17 residues long. Per germline, CDR1 SGHRS and CDR2 YFSETQ. Between the trimmed V and J ends, which lost 3 bases and 6 bases, there was a span of 22 bases.

A few counts support this clonotype. The chain employs TRBV20-1 and TRBJ1-2; D gene unclear. Germline CDR1 and CDR2: DFQATT and SNEGSKA (reference sequence). This CDR3 region has 15 residues. V was trimmed by 0 bases and J by 0 bases, leaving 11 bases between them. This chain's CDR3 is CSARDPPGTNYGYTF. The CDR3 bases are TGCAGTGCTAGAGATCCTCCTGGGACTAACTATGGCTACACCTTC.

There are a few counts of this clonotype. The chain recombines TRBV20-1 with TRBJ2-1; TRBD2 agrees at 12 bases. From germline, CDR1 is DFQATT and CDR2 SNEGSKA (reference sequence). Unmatched junction bases numbered 9, after V lost 6 bases and J lost 3 bases. The CDR3 runs 16 residues. CDR3 protein: CSATRLAGEVYNEQFF. The DNA of the CDR3 is TGCAGTGCCACCCGACTAGCGGGAGAGGTCTACAATGAGCAGTTCTTC.

This clonotype was observed a handful of times. The chain uses TRBV12-3 or TRBV12-4 and TRBJ2-1; 8 nucleotides agree with TRBD2. CDR3 length: 14 residues. The V gene end was trimmed by 6 bases and the J gene end by 9 bases; junction bases not matched to a gene: 10. Written as DNA, the CDR3 is TGTGCCAGCAGCGGACTAGCCTCTGGGGGTGAGCAGTTCTTC. Protein product: CASSGLASGGEQFF.

CDR3 nucleotide sequence: TGTGCCAGCAGTCCCTTCGCTGAACGTTACCAAAACATTCAGTACTTC. Translation: CASSPFAERYQNIQYF. The rearrangement links TRBV12-3 or TRBV12-4 to TRBJ2-4; no firm D call. This CDR3 has 16 amino acids. V gave up 5 bases and J gave up 5 bases, with 19 bases separating them.

This chain uses TRBV19 with TRBJ1-5; D call uncertain. V was pared by 3 bases and J by 2 bases, with 5 bases between. The germline V gene has CDR1 LNHDA and CDR2 SQIVND (reference sequence). CDR3 length: 13 residues. The CDR3 reads CASSMFGNQPQHF. CDR3 sequence (DNA): TGTGCCAGTAGTATGTTTGGCAATCAGCCCCAGCATTTT.

The chain is built from TRBV6-5 and TRBJ1-3, with 9 bases fitting TRBD1. Germline values: CDR1 MNHEY, CDR2 SVGAGI. V shed 4 bases, J shed 2 bases, and the junction held 6 bases outside the gene matches. The CDR3 is made up of 16 amino acids. The CDR3 protein is CASSSTRTGAGNTIYF. The CDR3 nucleotides read TGTGCCAGCAGTTCCACTAGGACAGGGGCTGGAAACACCATATATTTT.

This clonotype was seen only a few times. The V gene is TRBV9, the J gene TRBJ2-7; 7 bases are shared with TRBD1. After removal of 4 bases from V and 2 bases from J, the junction contained 6 bases not matched to a gene. This CDR3 has 14 amino acids. CDR1 is SGDLS, CDR2 YYNGEE, per germline. The CDR3 region has the DNA TGTGCCAGCAGCCCACCAGACAGGGCCTACGAGCAGTACTTC. This translates into CASSPPDRAYEQYF.

The rearrangement uses TRBV3-1 and TRBJ2-1, with 12 positions matching TRBD2. Germline lookup yields CDR1 LGHDT and CDR2 YNNKEL (reference sequence). The J segment lost 0 bases and the V segment lost 6 bases, leaving 12 bases of the junction unmatched. This CDR3 is 19 amino acids long. CDR3 coding DNA: TGTGCCAGCAGATCCGGGACTAGCGGGCAAAGGAGCTCCTACAATGAGCAGTTCTTC. Encoded protein: CASRSGTSGQRSSYNEQFF.